This TCR beta chain derives from a study of beta chain features in type 1 diabetes. Whole-study context: Patients were similar to healthy donors in age and gender (as well as in cell yields). Researchers looked at 85 million to 110 million sorted cells across all samples.

Whole-study findings and limits: There was a possibility that cDNA sequencing over-represented cells with high TCR expression. The influence of HLA type on TCRB rearrangement stayed undetermined. All four CD4+ subsets from Type 1 diabetes patients carried moderately but significantly shorter TCRB CDR3s.

This CDR3 is built from 14 residues. On this clone: Its antigen is not identified.

What was sequenced were expressed TCRB transcripts, since all of the isolated RNA had been reverse transcribed. Libraries were prepared by immunoSEQ multiplex PCR; TCRdb keeps only in-frame clonotypes and omits some of them. The sample shows about 41,000 clones, about 66% of them seen only once. This sequence joins TRBV12-2 and TRBJ1-2. TRBV12-2 is classified as a pseudogene. The source is a young man with type 1 diabetes. Some clones in this sample may be carry-over from other donors' samples. The sample comprised Tregs from blood. CDR3 loop: CASRNKSANYGYTF. Written as DNA, the CDR3 is TGTGCAAGTCGCAATAAGAGTGCGAACTATGGCTACACCTTC.